These 21 T cell receptor beta chains came from one sample sequenced in a study of technical replicates of blood from several donors. The method was immunoSEQ multiplex PCR; TCRdb's version includes in-frame clones alone and lacks a portion of them. The profile shows fewer than 95,000 clones, about 94% of them singletons. Material for sequencing was T cells isolated from PBMCs. All receptors come from a human donor in good health.

This clone came up once. This chain uses TRBV2 with TRBJ2-2; the D gene is possibly TRBD1 (6 bases). CDR1 and CDR2 (germline): SNHLY, FYNNEI. The CDR3 sequence is 14 residues long. V lost 7 bases and J lost 1, with 10 bases in between. CDR3 region: CASMGRGNTGELFF. Here the CDR3 DNA reads TGTGCCAGCATGGGCAGGGGGAACACCGGGGAGCTGTTTTTT.

The chain is built from TRBV4-2 and TRBJ2-7; 11 nucleotides line up with TRBD1. This CDR3 is 17 amino acids long. The J segment lost 3 bases and the V segment lost 4 bases, leaving 11 bases of the junction unmatched. Germline CDR1 and CDR2: LGHNA and YNFKEQ. The CDR3 coding sequence is TGTGCCAGCAGCCCCTTGGGGACAGGGGGTCCCAACTACGAGCAGTACTTC. Translating it yields CASSPLGTGGPNYEQYF.

The V call is TRBV6-1, the J call TRBJ1-1; TRBD1 is a possible D gene (6 bases). CDR1 is MNHNS and CDR2 is SASEGT in the germline V gene. This CDR3 spans 12 amino acids. Deletions cut 9 bases from V and 4 bases from J, with 12 bases between. Here the CDR3 DNA reads TGTGCCAGTCGGGGGGCTGGCACTGAAGCTTTCTTT. This gives the protein CASRGAGTEAFF.

This chain joins TRBV30 and TRBJ1-2; D gene ambiguous. V lost 3 bases to trimming and J lost 6 bases, with 5 bases between them. Germline V CDR1 and CDR2: GTSNPN, SVGIG (reference sequence). This CDR3 spans 10 amino acids. DNA for the CDR3: TGTGCCTGGAGAGGAGATGGCTACACCTTC. It yields the protein CAWRGDGYTF.

Here the CDR3 reads CASRILGAQYF. In nucleotides, the CDR3 is TGTGCCAGCAGAATCTTAGGGGCTCAGTACTTC. The V call is TRBV6-1, the J call TRBJ2-5; tentatively, D is TRBD1 (5 bases). The V end was cut by 6 bases, the J end by 11 bases, with 13 bases between. The CDR3 is made up of 11 amino acids. Per the germline V gene, CDR1 is MNHNS and CDR2 is SASEGT.

This chain links TRBV29-1 with TRBJ2-3; the D is unclear. CDR3 size: 13 residues. Trimming shortened V by 4 bases and J by 3 bases, and 11 bases separated the two germline ends. Germline V gives CDR1 SQVTM, CDR2 ANQGSEA. The CDR3 nucleotides are TGCAGCGTTGGGGTCCCAGGAACAGATACGCAGTATTTT. It codes for CSVGVPGTDTQYF.

This clone was seen just once. This sequence joins TRBV5-1 and TRBJ1-4; D is perhaps TRBD1 (6 bases). The CDR3 covers 16 residues. Per germline, CDR1 SGHRS and CDR2 YFSETQ. V was trimmed by 1 base and J by 8 bases, leaving 18 bases between them. CDR3 nucleotide sequence: TGCGCCAGCAGCTTGACAAGCACAGGGTCACGGGAAAAACTGTTTTTT. The encoded protein is CASSLTSTGSREKLFF. Looking up the rest from reference TRBV5-1 and TRBJ1-4 gives the full variable domain: KAGVTQTPRYLIKTRGQQVTLSCSPISGHRSVSWYQQTPGQGLQFLFEYFSETQRNKGNFPGRFSGRQFSNSRSEMNVSTLELGDSALYLCASSLTSTGSREKLFFGSGTQLSVL.

This clone has only one observation. This chain links TRBV5-1 with TRBJ2-3; the match to TRBD2 covers 8 bases. V shed 0 bases, J shed 4 bases, and the junction held 13 bases outside the gene matches. Germline CDR1 reads SGHRS; CDR2 reads YFSETQ. The CDR3 extends over 18 amino acids. The CDR3 loop reads CASSLETAGTRRADTQYF. In DNA form, the CDR3 reads TGCGCCAGCAGCTTGGAAACCGCCGGGACTAGGCGGGCAGATACGCAGTATTTT.

The V call is TRBV6-1, the J call TRBJ1-2, with D unclear. Trimming took off 6 bases at V and 8 bases at J, with 22 bases between the two ends. The CDR3 runs to 15 residues. Germline V gene data show CDR1 as MNHNS and CDR2 as SASEGT. The CDR3 loop is CASSFRDGLGEGYTF. For the CDR3, the DNA is TGTGCCAGCAGCTTCCGAGACGGCCTCGGGGAAGGCTACACCTTC.

This chain uses TRBV5-1 with TRBJ1-4; 10 bases are shared with TRBD1. Per germline, CDR1 SGHRS and CDR2 YFSETQ. This CDR3 has 17 residues. The ends lost 0 bases at V and 2 bases at J; junction bases unmatched: 4. The CDR3 reads CASSLGQGASTNEKLFF. The CDR3, as DNA: TGCGCCAGCAGCTTGGGACAGGGGGCGTCGACTAATGAAAAACTGTTTTTT. The full variable domain, in which reference TRBV5-1 and TRBJ1-4 provide the parts outside the CDR3, is KAGVTQTPRYLIKTRGQQVTLSCSPISGHRSVSWYQQTPGQGLQFLFEYFSETQRNKGNFPGRFSGRQFSNSRSEMNVSTLELGDSALYLCASSLGQGASTNEKLFFGSGTQLSVL.

V gene TRBV27 combines with J gene TRBJ1-2, with TRBD1 identical over 7 bases. Losses at the gene ends were 3 bases for V and 7 bases for J; bases not matched to a gene: 8. Germline V gene sequence: CDR1 MNHEY, CDR2 SMNVEV (reference sequence). The CDR3 runs to 14 residues. The CDR3 here is CASSFDSSGGGYTF. In nucleotides, the CDR3 is TGTGCCAGCAGTTTCGATTCGTCAGGGGGTGGCTACACCTTC.

This rearrangement joins TRBV6-5 to TRBJ2-7; maybe TRBD2 (7 bases). This CDR3 is 14 amino acids long. V was clipped by 0 bases and J by 4 bases, with 10 bases between them. The germline V gene encodes CDR1 MNHEY and CDR2 SVGAGI. The CDR3 DNA sequence: TGTGCCAGCAGTTACTCGAGGGGGGGATACGAGCAGTACTTC. Translated: CASSYSRGGYEQYF.

This clone was observed a single time. V is TRBV5-1 and J is TRBJ1-1, with D perhaps TRBD1 (6 bases). Germline CDR1 SGHRS, CDR2 YFSETQ. V gave up 5 bases and J gave up 0 bases, with 11 bases separating them. The CDR3 consists of 14 residues. The CDR3 sequence: CASSPDSMNTEAFF. The CDR3 nucleotides are TGCGCCAGCAGTCCGGACAGCATGAACACTGAAGCTTTCTTT.

This chain joins TRBV5-1 and TRBJ2-1; 14 nucleotides match TRBD2. The junction had 1 base not matched to a gene; V was cut back by 7 bases and J by 7 bases. The CDR3 spans 13 residues. Germline V gene lookup returns CDR1 SGHRS and CDR2 YFSETQ. The CDR3: CASGTSGGNEQFF. For the CDR3, the DNA is TGCGCCAGCGGGACTAGCGGGGGTAATGAGCAGTTCTTC.

This rearrangement joins TRBV28 to TRBJ1-1, with D uncertain. Deletions cut 2 bases from V and 7 bases from J, with 23 bases between. Germline CDR1 MDHEN, CDR2 SYDVKM. The CDR3 is made up of 17 amino acids. The CDR3 here is CASSLVLRRPSELEAFF. CDR3 nucleotide sequence: TGTGCCAGCAGTTTAGTTTTGCGGAGGCCGTCAGAACTTGAAGCTTTCTTT. Drawing the rest from reference TRBV28 and TRBJ1-1, the complete variable domain is DVKVTQSSRYLVKRTGEKVFLECVQDMDHENMFWYRQDPGLGLRLIYFSYDVKMKEKGDIPEGYSVSREKKERFSLILESASTNQTSMYLCASSLVLRRPSELEAFFGQGTRLTVV.

The rearrangement uses TRBV28 and TRBJ2-7; no clear D. Trimming took off 5 bases at V and 4 bases at J, with 15 bases between the two ends. CDR3 length: 14 residues. Germline CDR1 is MDHEN and CDR2 is SYDVKM. As DNA, the CDR3 is TGTGCCAGCAGTACCAGGTTCCGCGTGTACGAGCAGTACTTC. This sequence encodes CASSTRFRVYEQYF.

This clone was observed a single time. The chain employs TRBV29-1 and TRBJ1-5; D is possibly TRBD1 (5 bases). The germline gives CDR1 SQVTM, CDR2 ANQGSEA. V shed 6 bases and J shed 1 base, with 10 bases lying between them. This CDR3 comprises 13 residues. The CDR3 sequence is CSVGEGSNQPQHF. The CDR3 bases are TGCAGCGTCGGGGAGGGGAGCAATCAGCCCCAGCATTTT.

The CDR3 DNA reads TGCGCCAGCAGCGCACAGGGCCCTGGAAACACCATATATTTT. As protein: CASSAQGPGNTIYF. This chain joins TRBV5-1 and TRBJ1-3; a possible D gene is TRBD1 (6 bases). The CDR3 has 14 residues. V was cut by 4 bases and J by 2 bases, with 10 bases left in between. Germline V CDR1 and CDR2: SGHRS, YFSETQ.

The chain recombines TRBV28 with TRBJ2-5, with TRBD2 matching over 13 bases. V dropped 8 bases and J dropped 2; count of bases not matched to a gene: 5. This CDR3 is built from 15 residues. The germline V gene has CDR1 MDHEN and CDR2 SYDVKM. The CDR3 protein is CASRTSGRGQETQYF. DNA of the CDR3: TGTGCCAGCCGGACTAGCGGGAGAGGACAAGAGACCCAGTACTTC.

This sequence joins TRBV28 and TRBJ2-2, with 11 nucleotides matching TRBD2. Germline V gene lookup returns CDR1 MDHEN and CDR2 SYDVKM. The CDR3 extends over 21 amino acids. V lost 2 bases to trimming and J lost 2 bases; unmatched junction nucleotides: 16. The CDR3 DNA reads TGTGCCAGCAGTTTAGGTCGAAGGATACTAGCGGGGGCCCCAAACACCGGGGAGCTGTTTTTT. Translated: CASSLGRRILAGAPNTGELFF.

V and J are TRBV19 and TRBJ1-6; unclear D gene. The CDR3 extends over 15 amino acids. CDR1 and CDR2 (germline): LNHDA, SQIVND (reference sequence). The V gene lost 7 bases and the J gene lost 1 base, with 11 bases spanning the gap. The CDR3 DNA is TGTGCCAGTATGGAGGAAAGGTCCTATAATTCACCCCTCCACTTT. This gives the protein CASMEERSYNSPLHF.